This T cell receptor (beta chain) was sequenced for a study of blood T cells in healthy people across ages. A second about 7 to 11 cycle PCR used barcoded and J-beta primers. Template switching added a 12-random-nucleotide identifier to every cDNA molecule. TCRdb reprocessed the 5' RACE reads with MiXCR, giving one entry per CDR3 protein. Of over a million distinct CDR3 sequences in the sample, 25% were seen once. This CDR3 spans 15 amino acids. Germline-derived CDR1 and CDR2 are SGHTA and FQGNSA. Trimming shortened V by 4 bases and J by 5 bases, and 12 bases separated the two germline ends. In this sample, this clonotype turned up a few times. This sample was also put to use in a study of T cells of mothers and their children. That report adds: Samples came from a few healthy Caucasian mothers and their six children.

The chain links TRBV7-2 to TRBJ1-6, with unresolved D. Material for sequencing was blood. The clonotype comes from a girl aged 2-10 years in good health. The CDR3 region is CASSSPPLHNSPLHF. Written as DNA, the CDR3 is TGTGCCAGCAGCTCCCCCCCTCTCCATAATTCACCCCTCCACTTT.